The 6 T cell receptor beta chains below all came from one sample that was sequenced in a study of blood T cell repertoires in COVID-19. The repertoire was sequenced with immunoSEQ multiplex PCR; TCRdb's copy has only in-frame clones and lacks some. This repertoire shows about 490,000 clones, roughly 85% found once; its top ten account for about 3.2%. Sequenced: peripheral blood. Receptor source: a human donor in a cohort sampled during active COVID-19.

The J gene is TRBJ1-1, the V gene TRBV5-1, with TRBD1 identical over 11 bases. The CDR3 length is 15 residues. Germline assignment: CDR1 SGHRS and CDR2 YFSETQ. J gave up 4 bases and V 4 bases, and 6 bases lay outside the gene matches. The CDR3: CASSPLGQGATEAFF. DNA for the CDR3: TGCGCCAGCAGCCCCCTTGGACAGGGGGCCACTGAAGCTTTCTTT. The full variable domain, in which reference TRBV5-1 and TRBJ1-1 provide the parts outside the CDR3, is KAGVTQTPRYLIKTRGQQVTLSCSPISGHRSVSWYQQTPGQGLQFLFEYFSETQRNKGNFPGRFSGRQFSNSRSEMNVSTLELGDSALYLCASSPLGQGATEAFFGQGTRLTVV.

This clone has only one observation. The chain couples TRBV9 to TRBJ2-3; D is unresolved. Germline V gene sequence: CDR1 SGDLS, CDR2 YYNGEE. The CDR3 runs to 15 residues. V shed 0 bases and J shed 0 bases, with 8 bases lying between them. The CDR3 loop reads CASSVGFTSTDTQYF. The CDR3, as DNA: TGTGCCAGCAGCGTAGGGTTTACTAGCACAGATACGCAGTATTTT.

This clone was seen only a few times. J is TRBJ2-5 and V is TRBV2; TRBD2 is a possible D gene (5 bases). The CDR3 contains 16 residues. Trimming removed 1 base at V and 5 bases at J, with 17 bases between. CDR1 is SNHLY and CDR2 is FYNNEI in the germline V gene. CDR3 region: CASSEGGEGLSETQYF. The CDR3 DNA sequence: TGTGCCAGCAGTGAAGGCGGAGAGGGATTGTCGGAGACCCAGTACTTC.

The CDR3 DNA is TGTGCCACCAAGACTAGCGGGTCCCCAGATACGCAGTATTTT. Translated, it gives CATKTSGSPDTQYF. The V and J genes are TRBV24-1 and TRBJ2-3, with 10 bases identical to TRBD2. J was trimmed by 4 bases and V by 8 bases; bases with no gene match: 5. Germline lookup yields CDR1 KGHDR and CDR2 SFDVKD. This CDR3 has 14 residues.

The V call is TRBV10-3, the J call TRBJ2-1, with 13 bases identical to TRBD2. V lost 2 bases, J lost 5 bases, and 3 bases stayed unmatched. The CDR3 has 16 residues. Germline CDR1 ENHRY, CDR2 SYGVKD. The CDR3 sequence: CAISEGTSGTHNEQFF. The CDR3 bases are TGTGCCATCAGTGAGGGGACTAGCGGGACCCACAATGAGCAGTTCTTC.

This clone was picked up a small number of times. This chain joins TRBV28 and TRBJ2-3, with unresolved D. V was shortened by 4 bases and J by 8 bases, with 13 bases between the two germline ends. CDR3 length: 13 amino acids. Per germline, CDR1 MDHEN and CDR2 SYDVKM. The CDR3 DNA follows: TGTGCCAGCAGTTCCCCCCACGCAGGTACGCAGTATTTT. Residues: CASSSPHAGTQYF. Combining the CDR3 with reference TRBV28 and TRBJ2-3 gives the whole variable domain DVKVTQSSRYLVKRTGEKVFLECVQDMDHENMFWYRQDPGLGLRLIYFSYDVKMKEKGDIPEGYSVSREKKERFSLILESASTNQTSMYLCASSSPHAGTQYFGPGTRLTVL.